This TCR beta chain appears in the sequencing data of a study of blood T cell repertoires in COVID-19. Clones were sequenced by immunoSEQ multiplex PCR, and TCRdb holds only the in-frame ones, with some missing. The sample consists of 250,000 to 300,000 clones, approximately 81% of them appearing once. The V end lost 0 bases, the J end lost 1 base, and 8 bases lay between the germline ends. This CDR3 has 15 residues. Germline V gene sequence: CDR1 LNHNV, CDR2 YYDKDF (reference sequence). The chain employs TRBV15 and TRBJ2-3, with unresolved D. The sample was peripheral blood. The sequence came from a man aged 55 to 70 with acute or convalescent COVID-19. For the CDR3, the DNA is TGTGCCACCAGCAGAGAAGCGTCGGGCACAGATACGCAGTATTTT. Protein sequence: CATSREASGTDTQYF. Full variable domain (rest looked up from reference TRBV15 and TRBJ2-3): DAMVIQNPRYQVTQFGKPVTLSCSQTLNHNVMYWYQQKSSQAPKLLFHYYDKDFNNEADTPDNFQSRRPNTSFCFLDIRSPGLGDTAMYLCATSREASGTDTQYFGPGTRLTVL.